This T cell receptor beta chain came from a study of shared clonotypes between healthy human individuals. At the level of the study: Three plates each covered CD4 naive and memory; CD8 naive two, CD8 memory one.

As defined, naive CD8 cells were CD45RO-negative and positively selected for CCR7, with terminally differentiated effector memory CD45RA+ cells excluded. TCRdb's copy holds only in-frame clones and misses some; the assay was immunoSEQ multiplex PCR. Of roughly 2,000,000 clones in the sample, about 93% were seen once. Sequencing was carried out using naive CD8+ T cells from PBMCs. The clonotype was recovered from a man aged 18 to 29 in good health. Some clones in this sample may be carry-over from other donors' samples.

This CDR3 reads CASEGLAGLYEQYF. The CDR3 DNA reads as TGTGCCAGCGAGGGGTTGGCAGGCCTCTACGAGCAGTACTTC. The rearrangement links TRBV6-1 to TRBJ2-7; D is tentatively TRBD1 or TRBD2 (5 bases each). The germline V and J ends were trimmed by 8 bases and 3 bases, with 17 bases remaining between them. This CDR3 is 14 amino acids long. Germline CDR1 is MNHNS and CDR2 is SASEGT.